Included here is one TCR beta chain sequence, with context. The antigen is unknown. J was trimmed by 8 bases and V by 0 bases; bases with no gene match: 5. The CDR3 is 16 amino acids. Looked up from germline, CDR1 is LGHNT and CDR2 is FRNRAP. This record belongs to a study of T-cell memory formation after mild COVID-19. TCRdb redid the calling of the 5' RACE reads with MiXCR, one entry per CDR3 protein. This sample has 110,000 to 150,000 distinct CDR3 sequences; 25% occur once, and the top ten carry about 24%. The study's findings and limits: Specificity for SARS-CoV-2 was not confirmed among the second-wave clones peaking on day 37.

Sequenced input: PBMCs or a T cell subset sorted from them (not recorded which). The V gene is TRBV12-5, the J gene TRBJ2-1; TRBD2 matches at 12 bases. This TCR was sampled from an adult woman who had mild COVID-19 (a few samples of this study predate the infection). Cell type and time point are not known. The CDR3 protein is CASGLVPLAGGDEQFF. CDR3 DNA sequence: TGTGCTAGTGGTTTGGTACCTCTAGCGGGAGGGGATGAGCAGTTCTTC.